The next 11 T cell receptor beta chains were all read from a single sample in a study of T cell changes during pregnancy in multiple sclerosis. Assay: immunoSEQ multiplex PCR; the TCRdb copy retains only in-frame clones and omits some. The table shows 70,000 to 90,000 clones, with approximately 90% occurring only once. Here the sequenced sample was PBMCs, taken in the first trimester of pregnancy. These receptors were obtained from a female donor in good health, serving as a control in a pregnancy study. Some clones in this sample may be carry-over from other donors' samples.

This chain links TRBV28 with TRBJ2-7; 10 bases agree with TRBD2. The CDR3 sequence is 15 residues long. Per germline, CDR1 MDHEN and CDR2 SYDVKM. With 6 bases clipped from V and 2 bases from J, the junction kept 7 bases outside the gene matches. CDR3 coding DNA: TGTGCCAGCAGAAGTCTAGCGGGGGAAACCTACGAGCAGTACTTC. Its translation is CASRSLAGETYEQYF.

The V and J genes are TRBV6-5 and TRBJ2-7; D possibly corresponds to TRBD1 (6 bases). CDR3 length: 14 amino acids. Trimming cost V 2 bases and J 2 bases, with 10 bases left between them. CDR1 is MNHEY, CDR2 SVGAGI, per germline. The CDR3 coding sequence is TGTGCCAGCAGTTACCAGGACAGTACCTACGAGCAGTACTTC. Translation gives CASSYQDSTYEQYF.

The J gene is TRBJ2-7, the V gene TRBV5-1; the match to TRBD1 covers 12 bases. Germline-derived CDR1 and CDR2 are SGHRS and YFSETQ. The V segment lost 5 bases and the J segment 5 bases; nucleotides outside the gene matches: 5. The CDR3 has 14 residues. The CDR3 here is CASSSGTGGHEQYF. The CDR3 nucleotides read TGCGCCAGCAGTTCCGGGACAGGGGGCCACGAGCAGTACTTC.

This clone has a single count. The CDR3 here is CASSLVVEAEQFF. CDR3 in DNA: TGTGCCAGCAGCTTAGTAGTAGAAGCGGAGCAGTTCTTC. The rearrangement uses TRBV7-8 and TRBJ2-1; no clear D gene. Between the trimmed V and J ends, which lost 1 base and 10 bases, there was a span of 11 bases. Germline V gene lookup returns CDR1 SGHVS and CDR2 FQNEAQ. The CDR3 spans 13 residues.

CDR3: CASSLEVSSGNTIYF. The CDR3 nucleotides read TGTGCCAGCAGCCTCGAAGTGAGCTCTGGAAACACCATATATTTT. V usage is TRBV7-2 and J usage is TRBJ1-3; unclear D gene. This CDR3 contains 15 residues. Germline loops: CDR1 SGHTA, CDR2 FQGNSA. Trimming pared 5 bases from V and 0 bases from J, leaving 11 bases between.

The chain joins TRBV4-1 to TRBJ1-1; D is uncertain. The CDR3 consists of 15 residues. V was clipped by 4 bases and J by 3 bases, with 15 bases between them. CDR1 MGHRA and CDR2 YSYEKL come from the germline V gene. The CDR3: CASSPLGRTDTEAFF. CDR3 sequence (DNA): TGCGCCAGCAGCCCCCTCGGGAGAACAGACACTGAAGCTTTCTTT.

The chain joins TRBV19 to TRBJ1-5, with D hard to call. CDR1 and CDR2 from the germline V gene are LNHDA and SQIVND (reference sequence). V gave up 3 bases and J gave up 2 bases, with 11 bases separating them. This CDR3 region has 15 residues. DNA for the CDR3: TGTGCCAGTAGTATCCTTCAGGAAGGCAATCAGCCCCAGCATTTT. It yields the protein CASSILQEGNQPQHF.

The chain employs TRBV6-6 and TRBJ2-7; weak D call: TRBD1 (6 bases). V lost 7 bases to trimming and J lost 6 bases, with 16 bases between them. In germline, CDR1 is MNHNY, CDR2 SVGAGI (reference sequence). The CDR3 is 13 residues long. CDR3 coding DNA: TGTGCCAGCAACCAAGACAGGCTCGGCGAGCAGTACTTC. Its protein product is CASNQDRLGEQYF.

The chain carries TRBV11-2 and TRBJ2-7, with D maybe TRBD1 (5 bases). The CDR3 is 12 residues long. Trimming pared 6 bases from V and 4 bases from J, leaving 10 bases between. Per the germline V gene, CDR1 is SGHAT and CDR2 is FQNNGV. The CDR3: CASSSPGYEQYF. The CDR3 nucleotides read TGTGCCAGCAGTTCTCCAGGGTACGAGCAGTACTTC.

The gene calls are TRBV4-2 and TRBJ1-2, with D uncertain. The CDR3 spans 17 residues. Germline V gene lookup returns CDR1 LGHNA and CDR2 YNFKEQ. Trimming took off 0 bases at V and 4 bases at J, with 18 bases between the two ends. The CDR3 loop reads CASSQDQLTGSTYGYTF. In DNA, the CDR3 is TGTGCCAGCAGCCAAGATCAATTGACCGGGTCGACCTATGGCTACACCTTC.

The J gene is TRBJ1-5, the V gene TRBV7-9; 8 bases align to TRBD1. The CDR3 sequence is 14 residues long. V shed 4 bases and J 7 bases; nucleotides not matched to a gene: 6. The germline CDR1 and CDR2 sequences are SEHNR and FQNEAQ (reference sequence). CDR3 sequence (DNA): TGTGCCAGCAGCTCGACAGGGGTGGGCCAGCCCCAGCATTTT. Its protein is CASSSTGVGQPQHF. The full variable domain, with the rest looked up from reference TRBV7-9 and TRBJ1-5, is DTGVSQNPRHKITKRGQNVTFRCDPISEHNRLYWYRQTLGQGPEFLTYFQNEAQLEKSRLLSDRFSAERPKGSFSTLEIQRTEQGDSAMYLCASSSTGVGQPQHFGDGTRLSIL.